A single T cell receptor (beta chain) is shown here with its context. TCRdb recomputed calls from the RT-PCR reads with MiXCR, one row per CDR3 protein. Of around 570,000 distinct CDR3 sequences listed, roughly 10% are singletons. This CDR3 region has 17 residues. V dropped 5 bases and J dropped 2 bases, with 21 bases sitting between them. The sample comes from a study of response to subunit inactivated influenza vaccine. These data are also associated with another study on T cells expressing NK-cell markers. That source adds: Synthesis of TCR beta cDNA relied on 5'RACE template switching carrying UMIs.

The rearrangement uses TRBV12-3 or TRBV12-4 and TRBJ1-2; D ambiguous. The clonotype was recovered from a man aged 45-65 years who received an inactivated influenza vaccine. Source: PBMCs from blood, taken on the day of vaccination. CDR3 in amino acids: CASSSTKRDFENYGYTF. CDR3 DNA: TGTGCCAGCAGTAGCACTAAACGGGATTTCGAGAACTATGGCTACACCTTC.